The present entry profiles one T cell receptor (beta chain) with its context. Antigen: not known. Clones were sequenced by immunoSEQ multiplex PCR, and TCRdb holds only the in-frame ones, with some missing. The repertoire holds some 43,000 clones, with 89% as singletons. The source of the sample is a study of OX40 agonist ivuxolimab in advanced cancers. General study results and limits: Partly responding patients at 0.1-3.0 mg/kg showed some of the smallest clonal expansion.

Trimming left V 8 bases short and J 0 bases short, with 20 bases between. The CDR3 runs 16 residues. Germline V lookup: CDR1 SGHTA, CDR2 FQGNSA. V usage is TRBV7-2 and J usage is TRBJ2-7; D ambiguous. The sample in question was CD4+ or CD8+ T cells sorted from blood, obtained in a trial of the OX40 agonist ivuxolimab. The receptor's source is an adult with an advanced solid tumor such as melanoma, head and neck, liver or kidney cancer. The CDR3 nucleotides read TGTGCCAGCCCGGAGTTTGGCAATGACCACTCCTACGAGCAGTACTTC. It yields the protein CASPEFGNDHSYEQYF. The entire variable domain, with the rest obtained from reference TRBV7-2 and TRBJ2-7, is as follows: GAGVSQSPSNKVTEKGKDVELRCDPISGHTALYWYRQSLGQGLEFLIYFQGNSAPDKSGLPSDRFSAERTGGSVSTLTIQRTQQEDSAVYLCASPEFGNDHSYEQYFGPGTRLTVT.